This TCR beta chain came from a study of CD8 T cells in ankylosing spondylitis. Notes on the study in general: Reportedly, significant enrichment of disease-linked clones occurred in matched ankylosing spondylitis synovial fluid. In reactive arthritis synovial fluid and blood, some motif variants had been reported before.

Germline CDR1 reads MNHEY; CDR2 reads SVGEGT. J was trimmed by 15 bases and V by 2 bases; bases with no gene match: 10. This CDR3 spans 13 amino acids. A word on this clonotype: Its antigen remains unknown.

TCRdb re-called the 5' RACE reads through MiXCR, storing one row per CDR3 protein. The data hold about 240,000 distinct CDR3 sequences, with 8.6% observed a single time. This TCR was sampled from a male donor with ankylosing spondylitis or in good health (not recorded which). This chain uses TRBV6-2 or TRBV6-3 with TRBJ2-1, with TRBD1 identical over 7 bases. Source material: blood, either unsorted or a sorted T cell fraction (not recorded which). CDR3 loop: CASSYRDSEGPFF. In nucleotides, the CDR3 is TGTGCCAGCAGTTACCGGGACAGTGAGGGACCGTTCTTC.